This T cell receptor (beta chain) was identified during a study of shared T cell receptors in the human thymus. The CDR3 contains 18 residues. Measured with immunoSEQ multiplex PCR; TCRdb has only the in-frame clones, and not every one. In the table there are hundreds of thousands of clones, around 87% of which are singletons. These data also formed part of another study, on human thymus T cells. That study reports: It was healthy Finnish infants having corrective surgery for congenital heart defects who were the donors. Thymic samples were excised during corrective heart operations. Thymic and blood repertoires appeared to display a bias in their usage of V and J genes. A high degree of thymic repertoire overlap among unrelated individuals was reported in related research.

The clonotype was recovered from a boy younger than two with a congenital heart defect. The source material was thymocytes. This chain joins TRBV21-1 and TRBJ1-3; no DNA check was done on the table's D call, TRBD1. TRBV21-1 is flagged as a pseudogene. In DNA form, the CDR3 reads TGTGCCAGCAGTCGCAGACGGGGGACAGCGAGCTCTGGAAACACCATATATTTT. Its translation: CASSRRRGTASSGNTIYF.